This TCR beta chain was sequenced in a study of shared clonotypes between healthy human individuals. Turning to the study itself: Plates per donor: three CD4 naive, three CD4 memory, two CD8 naive, one CD8 memory.

Regarding the study as a whole: Clonotype sharing among donors was expected to depend on sequencing depth. Larger richness was generally estimated for naive than memory subsets.

Here immunoSEQ multiplex PCR was the method, and the copy in TCRdb shows in-frame clones only, minus some. The profile shows a few million clones, roughly 92% of them singletons. The CDR3 runs to 15 residues. Trimming shortened V by 2 bases and J by 5 bases, and 15 bases separated the two germline ends. Germline values: CDR1 SGHNT, CDR2 YENEEA. On this clone itself: Its antigen is unidentified.

The sequence was obtained from a man aged 18-30 years in good health. The gene calls are TRBV11-3 and TRBJ2-5; D may be TRBD1 (6 bases). Sequenced material: naive CD4+ T cells sorted from blood. Subset denoted: CD45RA+ positively selected. The CDR3 coding sequence is TGTGCCAGCAGCTTAACAGGGCTAGGTTTGGAGACCCAGTACTTC. Translating it yields CASSLTGLGLETQYF.